Below, 31 T cell receptor beta chains from the same sample are listed, as sequenced in a study of metastatic and nonmetastatic thyroid tumors. TCRdb called clones again from the PCR reads with MiXCR. Counted here are 35,000 to 55,000 clones, around 25% occurring once; the ten biggest clones make up around 3.6%. Thyroid surgery had not been preceded by any treatment in any patient. Sequenced input: blood. The receptors stem from a male donor with papillary thyroid cancer or a benign thyroid nodule (not recorded which). Some clones in this sample may be carry-over from other donors' samples.

This clone was seen at least ten times. The V call is TRBV18, the J call TRBJ1-5; D unclear. Germline CDR1 reads KGHSH; CDR2 reads LQKENI. The germline V and J ends were trimmed by 2 bases and 1 base, with 9 bases remaining between them. This CDR3 is built from 15 residues. CDR3 bases: TGTGCCAGCTCACCAGAGGGTTTGAGCAATCAGCCCCAGCATTTT. It translates to CASSPEGLSNQPQHF.

Of note for this clone: A read error may be the cause here, since a much bigger clone is one base away. Here the CDR3 DNA reads TGTGCCAGCAGCTTTGGGAGACAGAACAATGAGCAGTTCTTC. Translation: CASSFGRQNNEQFF. The chain is built from TRBV5-4 and TRBJ2-1; perhaps D is TRBD1 or TRBD2 (5 bases each). V shed 2 bases and J shed 5 bases, with 11 bases lying between them. The germline V gene encodes CDR1 SGHNT and CDR2 YYREEE (reference sequence). The CDR3 has 14 amino acids. Combining the CDR3 with reference TRBV5-4 and TRBJ2-1 gives the whole variable domain ETGVTQSPTHLIKTRGQQVTLRCSSQSGHNTVSWYQQALGQGPQFIFQYYREEENGRGNFPPRFSGLQFPNYSSELNVNALELDDSALYLCASSFGRQNNEQFFGPGTRLTVL.

This clone is classed as medium-sized (0.01 to 0.1%). The chain has TRBV27 and TRBJ2-7, with D perhaps assigned TRBD1 or TRBD2 (5 bases each). CDR1 and CDR2 from the germline V gene are MNHEY and SMNVEV (reference sequence). The CDR3 contains 13 residues. Deletions cut 4 bases from V and 8 bases from J, with 15 bases between. The chain's CDR3 is CASSSGTDLKQYF. Here the CDR3 DNA reads TGTGCCAGCAGTTCCGGGACGGACCTGAAGCAGTACTTC.

This clone was seen ten or more times. The rearrangement uses TRBV5-4 and TRBJ2-7; 13 nucleotides agree with TRBD2. CDR1 SGHNT and CDR2 YYREEE come from the germline V gene (reference sequence). The CDR3 spans 15 residues. V dropped 5 bases and J dropped 3; count of bases not matched to a gene: 5. CDR3 DNA sequence: TGTGCCAGCAGTCCCGGGACTAGCGGGATCTACGAGCAGTACTTC. Residues: CASSPGTSGIYEQYF.

This clone was seen many times. The chain couples TRBV6-5 to TRBJ2-3; no firm D call. Germline values: CDR1 MNHEY, CDR2 SVGAGI. Trimming took off 2 bases at V and 5 bases at J, with 8 bases between the two ends. CDR3 length equals 13 residues. The CDR3: CASSYRTLDTQYF. The CDR3 nucleotides are TGTGCCAGCAGTTACCGGACCTTAGATACGCAGTATTTT.

The chain recombines TRBV11-2 with TRBJ2-6; no clear D gene. The germline CDR1 and CDR2 sequences are SGHAT and FQNNGV. V lost 5 bases and J lost 6, with 17 bases in between. This CDR3 spans 16 amino acids. CDR3 in DNA: TGTGCCAGCAGCGCACTCCAGCGTGGTGTGGCCAACGTCCTGACTTTC. Translating gives CASSALQRGVANVLTF.

As DNA, the CDR3 is TGTGCCAGCAGTTTAAATCCAGGGATCTACGAGCAGTACTTC. This gives the protein CASSLNPGIYEQYF. This chain uses TRBV28 with TRBJ2-7; possible D gene TRBD1, 5 bases. The germline CDR1 and CDR2 sequences are MDHEN and SYDVKM. V dropped 2 bases and J dropped 3 bases, with 11 bases sitting between them. The CDR3 length is 14 residues.

The V gene is TRBV4-1, the J gene TRBJ2-3, with 13 bases fitting TRBD2. CDR1 MGHRA and CDR2 YSYEKL come from the germline V gene. CDR3 size: 17 residues. J gave up 6 bases and V 0 bases, and 6 bases lay outside the gene matches. The CDR3 protein is CASSQERELAGGDTQYF. The DNA of the CDR3 is TGCGCCAGCAGCCAAGAAAGGGAACTAGCGGGAGGGGATACGCAGTATTTT.

This clone was observed many times. The chain links TRBV5-1 to TRBJ2-5; D is uncertain. The germline V gene has CDR1 SGHRS and CDR2 YFSETQ. This CDR3 is built from 13 residues. Trimming removed 0 bases at V and 0 bases at J, with 3 bases between. CDR3 protein: CASSLDDQETQYF. CDR3 sequence (DNA): TGCGCCAGCAGCTTGGACGACCAAGAGACCCAGTACTTC.

This clone has ten or more counts. The chain couples TRBV2 to TRBJ2-7, with D tentatively TRBD1 (6 bases). Trimming took off 6 bases at V and 0 bases at J, with 12 bases between the two ends. This CDR3 has 14 amino acids. CDR1 is SNHLY and CDR2 is FYNNEI in the germline V gene. CDR3 sequence reads: CASSSDRFSYEQYF. DNA for the CDR3: TGTGCCAGCAGCTCAGACAGGTTCTCCTACGAGCAGTACTTC.

In this sample, this clone turned up a few times. V usage is TRBV28 and J usage is TRBJ1-4; 9 bases map to TRBD1. The CDR3 is made up of 14 amino acids. Per germline, CDR1 MDHEN and CDR2 SYDVKM. Trimming cost V 6 bases and J 8 bases; bases outside gene matches: 7. This CDR3 reads CASSRTGGDEKLFF. The CDR3 DNA reads as TGTGCCAGCAGCCGTACAGGGGGCGACGAAAAACTGTTTTTT. The variable domain in full, completed from reference TRBV28 and TRBJ1-4, reads DVKVTQSSRYLVKRTGEKVFLECVQDMDHENMFWYRQDPGLGLRLIYFSYDVKMKEKGDIPEGYSVSREKKERFSLILESASTNQTSMYLCASSRTGGDEKLFFGSGTQLSVL.

By frequency in the sample, this clone is medium-sized. The rearrangement uses TRBV18 and TRBJ2-1; D remains unclear. Per the germline V gene, CDR1 is KGHSH and CDR2 is LQKENI. Trimming left V 3 bases short and J 9 bases short, with 12 bases between. CDR3 length: 13 amino acids. For the CDR3, the DNA is TGTGCCAGCTCACCTGTATCGGGCGGTGAGCAGTTCTTC. Its translation is CASSPVSGGEQFF.

This clone occurred many times. The V and J genes are TRBV20-1 and TRBJ2-7, with a tentative D call TRBD2 (5 bases). The CDR3 contains 15 residues. Trimming cost V 4 bases and J 3 bases, with 19 bases left between them. Germline V CDR1 and CDR2: DFQATT, SNEGSKA (reference sequence). CDR3 coding DNA: TGCAGTGCTAACCGGCCGGGATTACTCTTCTACGAGCAGTACTTC. This codes for CSANRPGLLFYEQYF.

This clone showed up many times. CDR3 residues: CATSEGGLPTQYF. For the CDR3, the DNA is TGTGCCACCAGTGAGGGGGGACTCCCGACGCAGTATTTT. The chain links TRBV24-1 to TRBJ2-3; tentative D call: TRBD2 (6 bases). The CDR3 has 13 residues. V was clipped by 4 bases and J by 9 bases, with 13 bases between them. Germline V gene lookup returns CDR1 KGHDR and CDR2 SFDVKD.

The chain uses TRBV20-1 and TRBJ2-1; D may be TRBD1 (6 bases). CDR3 length equals 16 residues. Trimming pared 0 bases from V and 1 base from J, leaving 13 bases between. The V gene's germline CDR1 is DFQATT and CDR2 SNEGSKA (reference sequence). CDR3 residues: CSARDRGRGSYNEQFF. The CDR3 bases are TGCAGTGCTAGAGATCGGGGCAGGGGTTCCTACAATGAGCAGTTCTTC.

This clone was picked up many times. The rearrangement joins TRBV12-3 or TRBV12-4 to TRBJ2-1; TRBD2 matches 9 bases. The CDR3 contains 14 residues. J was trimmed by 8 bases and V by 3 bases; bases with no gene match: 5. The CDR3 loop reads CASSFLAGTDEQFF. The CDR3 region has the DNA TGTGCCAGCAGTTTCCTAGCGGGGACTGATGAGCAGTTCTTC.

This clone was found many times. A much more abundant neighbour one base away suggests this may be a read error. The genes are TRBV12-3 or TRBV12-4 and TRBJ2-2, with 9 bases matching TRBD2. This CDR3 is built from 13 residues. CDR3 in DNA: TGTGCCAGCAGCTCTAGCGGGGCCGGGGAGCTGCTTTTT. It encodes CASSSSGAGELLF.

A single count supports this clone. The chain is built from TRBV20-1 and TRBJ2-1; 8 positions match TRBD2. J lost 1 base, V lost 2 bases, and 10 bases had no gene match. The CDR3 covers 17 residues. Looked up from germline, CDR1 is DFQATT and CDR2 is SNEGSKA (reference sequence). The CDR3 spells CSARIIAGMGSYNEQFF. CDR3 nucleotides: TGCAGTGCTAGAATCATAGCGGGAATGGGGTCCTACAATGAGCAGTTCTTC.

This clone was detected ten times or more. The CDR3 bases are TGTGCCAGTAACCCTCGGGCCTCTGGGGCCAACGTCCTGACTTTC. Translating it yields CASNPRASGANVLTF. The chain links TRBV19 to TRBJ2-6, with D unclear. This CDR3 is 15 amino acids long. Germline V gives CDR1 LNHDA, CDR2 SQIVND (reference sequence). V shed 7 bases and J shed 0 bases, with 10 bases lying between them.

A single count supports this clone. V and J are TRBV20-1 and TRBJ2-7, with 7 nucleotides matching TRBD1. The germline CDR1 and CDR2 sequences are DFQATT and SNEGSKA (reference sequence). The CDR3 has 14 amino acids. V lost 3 bases, J lost 0 bases, and 5 bases stayed unmatched. CDR3 in DNA: TGCAGTGCTAGCGGGACAGCCAACTCCTACGAGCAGTACTTC. It specifies CSASGTANSYEQYF.

Many counts were recorded for this clone. The V gene is TRBV7-2, the J gene TRBJ2-3; D remains unclear. The CDR3 extends over 11 amino acids. Germline V lookup: CDR1 SGHTA, CDR2 FQGNSA. Trimming pared 2 bases from V and 5 bases from J, leaving 2 bases between. The CDR3 region is CASSLIDTQYF. DNA of the CDR3: TGTGCCAGCAGCTTAATAGATACGCAGTATTTT. Looking up the rest from reference TRBV7-2 and TRBJ2-3 gives the full variable domain: GAGVSQSPSNKVTEKGKDVELRCDPISGHTALYWYRQSLGQGLEFLIYFQGNSAPDKSGLPSDRFSAERTGGSVSTLTIQRTQQEDSAVYLCASSLIDTQYFGPGTRLTVL.

This clone appeared a single time. This chain joins TRBV4-1 and TRBJ2-3; no firm D call. The germline CDR1 and CDR2 sequences are MGHRA and YSYEKL. The CDR3 has 12 amino acids. Trimming stripped 3 bases from V and 2 bases from J, with 3 bases between. The chain's CDR3 is CASSHTTDTQYF. The CDR3 DNA follows: TGCGCCAGCAGCCATACCACAGATACGCAGTATTTT.

In this sample, this clone turned up many times. This chain joins TRBV5-1 and TRBJ2-7; D possibly uses TRBD1 or TRBD2 (5 bases each). CDR1 and CDR2 from the germline V gene are SGHRS and YFSETQ. V lost 4 bases to trimming and J lost 2 bases, with 16 bases between them. The CDR3 totals 15 residues. The CDR3: CASSPGKGKAYEQYF. In DNA form, the CDR3 reads TGCGCCAGCAGCCCGGGGAAGGGGAAGGCCTACGAGCAGTACTTC.

This clone was detected ten times or more. This sequence may be a read error, since a much larger clone differs from it by one base. CDR3 DNA: TGTGCCTGGGACAGGGGAAGGGGTCTCGACGAGCAGTACTTC. Its translation is CAWDRGRGLDEQYF. The chain links TRBV30 to TRBJ2-7; TRBD1 matches at 8 bases. Germline-derived CDR1 and CDR2 are GTSNPN and SVGIG (reference sequence). V was clipped by 5 bases and J by 5 bases; unmatched bases: 11. This CDR3 has 14 amino acids. The full variable domain, completed using reference TRBV30 and TRBJ2-7, is SQTIHQWPATLVQPVGSPLSLECTVEGTSNPNLYWYRQAAGRGLQLLFYSVGIGQISSEVPQNLSASRPQDRQFILSSKKLLLSDSGFYLCAWDRGRGLDEQYFGPGTRLTVT.

This clone was counted between two and nine times. The V and J genes are TRBV2 and TRBJ2-7, with TRBD1 identical over 7 bases. This CDR3 comprises 14 residues. The germline V gene has CDR1 SNHLY and CDR2 FYNNEI. The V segment lost 5 bases and the J segment 3 bases; nucleotides outside the gene matches: 7. CDR3 DNA sequence: TGTGCCAGCAGTAACCCGGGACAGAGCTACGAGCAGTACTTC. Its protein product is CASSNPGQSYEQYF.

This clone was observed a few times. The chain carries TRBV20-1 and TRBJ1-2; TRBD1 matches 8 bases. Germline CDR1 and CDR2: DFQATT and SNEGSKA (reference sequence). The CDR3 contains 14 residues. After removal of 2 bases from V and 8 bases from J, the junction contained 10 bases not matched to a gene. The CDR3: CSARPPDRGDGYTF. CDR3 DNA: TGCAGTGCTAGACCCCCCGACAGGGGCGACGGCTACACCTTC.

This clone was picked up many times. The chain couples TRBV4-2 to TRBJ2-7; 13 bases are shared with TRBD2. The CDR3 has 19 residues. Germline CDR1 and CDR2: LGHNA and YNFKEQ. V lost 4 bases, J lost 3 bases, and 15 bases stayed unmatched. The CDR3 sequence: CASSPRTSGSSGSFYEQYF. The CDR3 DNA reads as TGTGCCAGCAGCCCAAGGACTAGCGGGAGCTCAGGTAGTTTCTACGAGCAGTACTTC.

By sample fraction, this clone is medium-sized. V usage is TRBV7-2 and J usage is TRBJ2-7, with unresolved D. CDR1 and CDR2 (germline): SGHTA, FQGNSA. V lost 3 bases and J 2 bases, leaving 5 bases between the germline ends. The CDR3 loop spans 12 amino acids. In nucleotides, the CDR3 is TGTGCCAGCAGCTTTCTTGCCTACGAGCAGTACTTC. This sequence encodes CASSFLAYEQYF. The whole variable domain, remainder taken from reference TRBV7-2 and TRBJ2-7, is GAGVSQSPSNKVTEKGKDVELRCDPISGHTALYWYRQSLGQGLEFLIYFQGNSAPDKSGLPSDRFSAERTGGSVSTLTIQRTQQEDSAVYLCASSFLAYEQYFGPGTRLTVT.

This clone was observed a few times. This chain uses TRBV28 with TRBJ1-5, with D possibly matching TRBD1 (5 bases). The ends were cut back, 6 bases at V and 4 bases at J, with 10 bases in the middle. Germline V gene lookup returns CDR1 MDHEN and CDR2 SYDVKM. CDR3 length: 13 residues. CDR3 sequence reads: CASRDSFNQPQHF. DNA of the CDR3: TGTGCCAGCAGAGACAGCTTTAATCAGCCCCAGCATTTT. The full variable domain, with the rest looked up from reference TRBV28 and TRBJ1-5, is DVKVTQSSRYLVKRTGEKVFLECVQDMDHENMFWYRQDPGLGLRLIYFSYDVKMKEKGDIPEGYSVSREKKERFSLILESASTNQTSMYLCASRDSFNQPQHFGDGTRLSIL.

V and J are TRBV2 and TRBJ2-7, with TRBD2 matching over 7 bases. J was trimmed by 0 bases and V by 7 bases; bases with no gene match: 9. Germline V gene sequence: CDR1 SNHLY, CDR2 FYNNEI. The CDR3 has 15 amino acids. CDR3 protein: CASIIERGHSYEQYF. CDR3 coding DNA: TGTGCCAGCATTATCGAGCGGGGTCACTCCTACGAGCAGTACTTC.

This sequence joins TRBV20-1 and TRBJ1-3, with D possibly matching TRBD1 (6 bases). The CDR3 totals 17 residues. The ends were cut back, 1 base at V and 4 bases at J, with 20 bases in the middle. Germline V gene lookup returns CDR1 DFQATT and CDR2 SNEGSKA (reference sequence). CDR3 DNA sequence: TGCAGTGCTAGAGTGGACCCGGGACACGGTATCGGAAACACCATATATTTT. Translated, it gives CSARVDPGHGIGNTIYF.